This TCR beta chain originates from a study of identical twins. Study conclusions and caveats: Memory repertoires showed no such pattern, whereas abundant cord blood beta clonotypes carried fewer insertions. Twins shared out-of-frame alpha sequences with excess low generation probability.

This clonotype came up many times. What it recognizes is unknown. In germline, CDR1 is SGHVS, CDR2 FNYEAQ. Losses at the gene ends were 0 bases for V and 4 bases for J; bases not matched to a gene: 12. The CDR3 covers 18 residues. A universal primer site was incorporated via template switching, and the cDNA contained unique molecular identifiers. TCRdb redid the calling of the 5' RACE reads with MiXCR, one entry per CDR3 protein. Of around 100,000 distinct CDR3 sequences listed, 5.9% are singletons. There were only healthy Caucasians among the donors. This receptor was taken from a woman aged 45-59 years in good health. Sequenced material: memory T cells sorted from blood. This sequence joins TRBV7-6 and TRBJ2-1; 7 bases are shared with TRBD2. CDR3: CASSLAAGMGGRYNEQFF. CDR3 bases: TGTGCCAGCAGCTTAGCCGCGGGCATGGGCGGGAGATACAATGAGCAGTTCTTC.